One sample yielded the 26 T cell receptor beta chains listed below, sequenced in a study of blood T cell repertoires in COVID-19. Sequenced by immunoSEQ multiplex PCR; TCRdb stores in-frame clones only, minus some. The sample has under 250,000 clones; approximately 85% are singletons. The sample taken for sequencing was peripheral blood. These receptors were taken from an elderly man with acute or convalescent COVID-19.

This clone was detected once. CDR3 sequence: CASSLSRGGRTEAFF. DNA for the CDR3: TGTGCCAGCAGTCTAAGTAGGGGGGGCAGAACTGAAGCTTTCTTT. V usage is TRBV28 and J usage is TRBJ1-1; possible D gene TRBD1, 6 bases. The CDR3 consists of 15 residues. V lost 5 bases to trimming and J lost 5 bases, with 18 bases between them. CDR1 is MDHEN, CDR2 SYDVKM, per germline. The complete variable domain, with remaining parts taken from reference TRBV28 and TRBJ1-1, reads DVKVTQSSRYLVKRTGEKVFLECVQDMDHENMFWYRQDPGLGLRLIYFSYDVKMKEKGDIPEGYSVSREKKERFSLILESASTNQTSMYLCASSLSRGGRTEAFFGQGTRLTVV.

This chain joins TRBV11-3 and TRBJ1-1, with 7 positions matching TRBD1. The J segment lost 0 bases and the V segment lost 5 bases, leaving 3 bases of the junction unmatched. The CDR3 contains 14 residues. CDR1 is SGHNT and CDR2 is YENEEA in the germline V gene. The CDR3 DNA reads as TGTGCCAGCAGCGAAACAGGGGTGAACACTGAAGCTTTCTTT. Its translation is CASSETGVNTEAFF.

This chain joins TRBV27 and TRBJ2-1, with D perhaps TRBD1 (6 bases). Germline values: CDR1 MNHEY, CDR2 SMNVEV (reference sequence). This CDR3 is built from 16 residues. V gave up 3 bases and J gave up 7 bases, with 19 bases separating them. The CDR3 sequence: CASSLIGRGPRNEQFF. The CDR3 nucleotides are TGTGCCAGCAGTTTGATCGGCAGGGGCCCTAGAAATGAGCAGTTCTTC.

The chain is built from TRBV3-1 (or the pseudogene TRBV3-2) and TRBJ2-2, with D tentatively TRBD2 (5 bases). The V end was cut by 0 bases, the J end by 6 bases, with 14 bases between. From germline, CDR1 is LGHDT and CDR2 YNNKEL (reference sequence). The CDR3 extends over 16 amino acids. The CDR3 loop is CASSQERLYRPGELFF. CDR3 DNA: TGTGCCAGCAGCCAAGAACGACTATATCGCCCCGGGGAGCTGTTTTTT.

CDR3 DNA sequence: TGTGCCAGCAGCTTAGGCTCGACAGGGCTCTACGAGCAGTACTTC. Translating gives CASSLGSTGLYEQYF. The rearrangement uses TRBV7-3 and TRBJ2-7; 7 positions match TRBD1. The length of the CDR3 is 15 residues. V shed 2 bases, J shed 3 bases, and the junction held 7 bases outside the gene matches. Looked up from germline, CDR1 is SGHTA and CDR2 is FQGTGA. The variable domain in full, with the rest retrieved from reference TRBV7-3 and TRBJ2-7, is GAGVSQTPSNKVTEKGKYVELRCDPISGHTALYWYRQSLGQGPEFLIYFQGTGAADDSGLPNDRFFAVRPEGSVSTLKIQRTERGDSAVYLCASSLGSTGLYEQYFGPGTRLTVT.

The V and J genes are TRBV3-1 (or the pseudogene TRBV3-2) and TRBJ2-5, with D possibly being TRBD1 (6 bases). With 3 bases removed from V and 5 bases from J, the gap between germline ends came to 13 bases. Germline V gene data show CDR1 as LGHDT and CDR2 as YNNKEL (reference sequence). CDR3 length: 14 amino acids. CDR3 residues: CASSHLGTSETQYF. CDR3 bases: TGTGCCAGCAGCCACCTGGGGACAAGCGAGACCCAGTACTTC.

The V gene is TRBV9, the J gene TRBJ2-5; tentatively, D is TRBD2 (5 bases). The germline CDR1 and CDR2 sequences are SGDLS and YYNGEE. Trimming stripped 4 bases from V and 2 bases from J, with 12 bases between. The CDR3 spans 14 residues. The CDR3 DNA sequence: TGTGCCAGCAGCCCCGGGGTGGAACAAGAGACCCAGTACTTC. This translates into CASSPGVEQETQYF.

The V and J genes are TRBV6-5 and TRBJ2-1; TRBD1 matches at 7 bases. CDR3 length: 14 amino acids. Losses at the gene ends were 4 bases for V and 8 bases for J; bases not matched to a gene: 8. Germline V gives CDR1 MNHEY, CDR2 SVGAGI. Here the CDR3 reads CASSFGYTGDEQFF. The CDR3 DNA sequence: TGTGCCAGCAGTTTCGGATATACAGGGGATGAGCAGTTCTTC.

The CDR3 DNA follows: TGTGCCAGCAGCTCCTCAGGGTTGGAGCAGTACTTC. Encoded protein: CASSSSGLEQYF. The chain carries TRBV11-2 and TRBJ2-7, with D tentatively TRBD1 (5 bases). The CDR3 runs 12 residues. Trimming took off 4 bases at V and 7 bases at J, with 11 bases between the two ends. In germline, CDR1 is SGHAT, CDR2 FQNNGV. The full variable domain, in which reference TRBV11-2 and TRBJ2-7 provide the parts outside the CDR3, is EAGVAQSPRYKIIEKRQSVAFWCNPISGHATLYWYQQILGQGPKLLIQFQNNGVVDDSQLPKDRFSAERLKGVDSTLKIQPAKLEDSAVYLCASSSSGLEQYFGPGTRLTVT.

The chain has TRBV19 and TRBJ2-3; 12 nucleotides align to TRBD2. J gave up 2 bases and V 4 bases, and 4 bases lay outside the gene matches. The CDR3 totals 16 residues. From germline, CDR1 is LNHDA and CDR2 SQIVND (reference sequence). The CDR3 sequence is CASSRLAGGNTDTQYF. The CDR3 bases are TGTGCCAGTAGTAGGCTAGCGGGAGGGAACACAGATACGCAGTATTTT.

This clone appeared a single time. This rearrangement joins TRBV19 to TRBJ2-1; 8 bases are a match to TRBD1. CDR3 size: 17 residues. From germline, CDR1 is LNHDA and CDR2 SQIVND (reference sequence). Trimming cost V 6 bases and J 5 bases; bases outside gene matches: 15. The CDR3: CASRVRSGQGRDNEQFF. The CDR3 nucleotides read TGTGCCAGTAGAGTTCGGAGCGGACAGGGTAGGGACAATGAGCAGTTCTTC.

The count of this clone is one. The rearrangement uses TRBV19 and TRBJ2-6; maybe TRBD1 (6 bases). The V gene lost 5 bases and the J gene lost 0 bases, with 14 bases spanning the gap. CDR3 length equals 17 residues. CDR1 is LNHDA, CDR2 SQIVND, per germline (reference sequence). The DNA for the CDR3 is TGTGCCAGTAGTTGGGGGCCCCCTTCCTCTGGGGCCAACGTCCTGACTTTC. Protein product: CASSWGPPSSGANVLTF.

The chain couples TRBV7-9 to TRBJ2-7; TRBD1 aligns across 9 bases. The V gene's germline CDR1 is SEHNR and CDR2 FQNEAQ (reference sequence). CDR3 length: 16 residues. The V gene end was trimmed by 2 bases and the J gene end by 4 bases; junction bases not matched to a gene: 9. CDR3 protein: CASSLSPGQGDYEQYF. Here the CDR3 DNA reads TGTGCCAGCAGCTTAAGCCCGGGACAGGGAGATTACGAGCAGTACTTC.

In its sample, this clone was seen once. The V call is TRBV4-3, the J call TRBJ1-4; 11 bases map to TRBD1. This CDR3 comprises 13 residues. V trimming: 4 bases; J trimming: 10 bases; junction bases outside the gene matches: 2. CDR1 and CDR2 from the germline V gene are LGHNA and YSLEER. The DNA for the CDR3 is TGCGCCAGCAGCCCGGGACAGGGGGGAAAACTGTTTTTT. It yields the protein CASSPGQGGKLFF.

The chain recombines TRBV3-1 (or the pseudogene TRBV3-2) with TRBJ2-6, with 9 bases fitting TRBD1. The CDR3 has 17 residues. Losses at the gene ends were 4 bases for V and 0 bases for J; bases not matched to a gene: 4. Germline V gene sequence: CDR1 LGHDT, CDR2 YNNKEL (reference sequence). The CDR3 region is CASSPTGGSSGANVLTF. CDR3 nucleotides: TGTGCCAGCAGCCCGACAGGGGGGAGCTCTGGGGCCAACGTCCTGACTTTC.

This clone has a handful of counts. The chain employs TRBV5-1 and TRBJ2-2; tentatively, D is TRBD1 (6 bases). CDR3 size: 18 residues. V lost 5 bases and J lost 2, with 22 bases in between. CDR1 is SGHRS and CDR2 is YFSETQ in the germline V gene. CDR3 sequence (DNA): TGCGCCAGCAGTCGCCTCCCTACAGGGATAGTAAACACCGGGGAGCTGTTTTTT. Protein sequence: CASSRLPTGIVNTGELFF.

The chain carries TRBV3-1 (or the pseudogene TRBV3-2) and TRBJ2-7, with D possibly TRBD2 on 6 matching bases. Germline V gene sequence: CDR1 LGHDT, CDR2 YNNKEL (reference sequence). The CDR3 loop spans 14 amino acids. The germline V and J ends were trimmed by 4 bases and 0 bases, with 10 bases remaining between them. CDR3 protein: CASSLWTTSYEQYF. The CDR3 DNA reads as TGTGCCAGCAGCCTTTGGACTACCTCCTACGAGCAGTACTTC.

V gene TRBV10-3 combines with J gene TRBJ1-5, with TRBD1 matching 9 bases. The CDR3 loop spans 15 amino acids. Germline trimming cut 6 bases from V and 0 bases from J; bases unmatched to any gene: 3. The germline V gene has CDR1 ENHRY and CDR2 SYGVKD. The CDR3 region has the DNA TGTGCCATCAGCGGGACAGGGCATAGCAATCAGCCCCAGCATTTT. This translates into CAISGTGHSNQPQHF.

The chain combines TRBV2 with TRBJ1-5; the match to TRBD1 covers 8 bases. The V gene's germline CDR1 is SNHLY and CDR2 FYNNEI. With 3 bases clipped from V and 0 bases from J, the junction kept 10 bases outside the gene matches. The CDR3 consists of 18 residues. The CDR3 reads CASSEFGRGLGSNQPQHF. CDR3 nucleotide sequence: TGTGCCAGCAGTGAGTTCGGCAGGGGGCTGGGTAGCAATCAGCCCCAGCATTTT.

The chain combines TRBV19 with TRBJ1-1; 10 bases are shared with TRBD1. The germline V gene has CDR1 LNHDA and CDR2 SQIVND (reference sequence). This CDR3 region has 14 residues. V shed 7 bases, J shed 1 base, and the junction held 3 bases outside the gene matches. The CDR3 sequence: CASIRTGGNTEAFF. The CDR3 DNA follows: TGTGCCAGTATCCGGACAGGGGGGAACACTGAAGCTTTCTTT. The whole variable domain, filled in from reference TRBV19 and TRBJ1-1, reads DGGITQSPKYLFRKEGQNVTLSCEQNLNHDAMYWYRQDPGQGLRLIYYSQIVNDFQKGDIAEGYSVSREKKESFPLTVTSAQKNPTAFYLCASIRTGGNTEAFFGQGTRLTVV.

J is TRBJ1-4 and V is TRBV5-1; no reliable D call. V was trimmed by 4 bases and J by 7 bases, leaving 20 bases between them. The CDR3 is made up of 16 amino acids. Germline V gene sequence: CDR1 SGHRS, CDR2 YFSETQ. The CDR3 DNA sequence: TGCGCCAGCAGCCAGACAACGGGGTCACGAGTTGAAAAACTGTTTTTT. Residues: CASSQTTGSRVEKLFF.

CDR3 in DNA: TGTGCCAGCAGTTTCCCCGGGACTCAAACCTACGAGCAGTACTTC. Translating gives CASSFPGTQTYEQYF. The genes are TRBV27 and TRBJ2-7; the D gene is possibly TRBD2 (6 bases). V lost 3 bases and J lost 2, with 14 bases in between. The germline gives CDR1 MNHEY, CDR2 SMNVEV (reference sequence). The CDR3 is 15 residues long.

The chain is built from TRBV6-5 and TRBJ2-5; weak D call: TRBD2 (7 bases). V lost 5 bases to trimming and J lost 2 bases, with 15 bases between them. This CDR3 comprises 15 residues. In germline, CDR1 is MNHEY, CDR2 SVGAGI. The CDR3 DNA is TGTGCCAGCAGTACCCGGGGGGCTACTCAAGAGACCCAGTACTTC. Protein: CASSTRGATQETQYF.

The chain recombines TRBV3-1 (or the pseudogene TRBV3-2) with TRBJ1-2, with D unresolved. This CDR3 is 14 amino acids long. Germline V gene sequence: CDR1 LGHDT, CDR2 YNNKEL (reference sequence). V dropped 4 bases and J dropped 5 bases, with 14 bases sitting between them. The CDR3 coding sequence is TGTGCCAGCAGCCGGAGGTCCGTGGATTATGGCTACACCTTC. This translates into CASSRRSVDYGYTF.

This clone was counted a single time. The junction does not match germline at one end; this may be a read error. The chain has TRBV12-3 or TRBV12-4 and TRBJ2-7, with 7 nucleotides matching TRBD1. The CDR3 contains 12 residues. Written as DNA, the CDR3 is TGTGCCAGCAGTTTAGGGGCCTGGGACAGTCGCTTC. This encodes CASSLGAWDSRF.

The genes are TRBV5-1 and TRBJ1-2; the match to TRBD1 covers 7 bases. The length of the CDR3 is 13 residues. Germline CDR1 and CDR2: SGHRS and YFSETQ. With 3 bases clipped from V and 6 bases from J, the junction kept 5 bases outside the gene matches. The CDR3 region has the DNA TGCGCCAGCAGCTCGACAGGGACTGATGGCTACACCTTC. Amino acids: CASSSTGTDGYTF.